This TCR beta chain derives from a study of blood T cell repertoires in COVID-19. Produced via immunoSEQ multiplex PCR; TCRdb's table is partial and in-frame only. The profile shows about 250,000 clones, approximately 79% of them singletons. Germline V gene sequence: CDR1 SGHNT, CDR2 YYREEE (reference sequence). V was trimmed by 7 bases and J by 4 bases, leaving 24 bases between them. The CDR3 spans 18 residues. The sample taken for sequencing was peripheral blood. The TCR originated in a middle-aged woman with active or convalescent COVID-19. This chain links TRBV5-4 with TRBJ2-6, with a weak D call TRBD2 (5 bases). The CDR3 here is CASDAGGFIAAGANVLTF. The CDR3 bases are TGTGCCAGCGACGCGGGTGGATTCATAGCAGCGGGGGCCAACGTCCTGACTTTC.